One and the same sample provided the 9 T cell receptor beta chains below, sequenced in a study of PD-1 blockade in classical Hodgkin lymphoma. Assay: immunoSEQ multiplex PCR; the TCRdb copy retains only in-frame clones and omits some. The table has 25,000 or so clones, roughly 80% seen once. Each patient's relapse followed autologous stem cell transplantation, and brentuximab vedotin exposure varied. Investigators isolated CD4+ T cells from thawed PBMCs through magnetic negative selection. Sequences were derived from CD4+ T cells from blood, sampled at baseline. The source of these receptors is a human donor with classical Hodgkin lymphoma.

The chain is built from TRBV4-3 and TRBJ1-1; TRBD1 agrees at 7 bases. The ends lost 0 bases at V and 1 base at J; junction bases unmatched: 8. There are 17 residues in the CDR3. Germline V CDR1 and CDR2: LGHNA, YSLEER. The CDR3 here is CASSQDALRQGNTEAFF. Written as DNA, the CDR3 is TGCGCCAGCAGCCAAGATGCCCTCCGACAGGGGAACACTGAAGCTTTCTTT.

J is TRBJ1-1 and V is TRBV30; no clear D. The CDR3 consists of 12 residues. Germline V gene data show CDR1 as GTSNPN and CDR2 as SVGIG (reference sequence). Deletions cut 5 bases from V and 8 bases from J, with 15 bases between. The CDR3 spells CAWWALLGEAFF. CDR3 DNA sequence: TGTGCCTGGTGGGCCTTACTTGGGGAAGCTTTCTTT.

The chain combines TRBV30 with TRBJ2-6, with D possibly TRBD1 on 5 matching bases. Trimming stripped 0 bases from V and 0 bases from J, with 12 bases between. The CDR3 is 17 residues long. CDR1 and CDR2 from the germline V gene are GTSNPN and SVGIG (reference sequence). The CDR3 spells CAWSVEQGPSGANVLTF. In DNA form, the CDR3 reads TGTGCCTGGAGTGTAGAGCAGGGTCCCTCTGGGGCCAACGTCCTGACTTTC. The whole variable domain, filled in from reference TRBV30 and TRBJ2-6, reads SQTIHQWPATLVQPVGSPLSLECTVEGTSNPNLYWYRQAAGRGLQLLFYSVGIGQISSEVPQNLSASRPQDRQFILSSKKLLLSDSGFYLCAWSVEQGPSGANVLTFGAGSRLTVL.

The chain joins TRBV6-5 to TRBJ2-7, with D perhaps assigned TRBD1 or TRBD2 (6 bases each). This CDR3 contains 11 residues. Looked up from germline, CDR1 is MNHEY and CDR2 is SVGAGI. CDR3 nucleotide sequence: TGTGCTACAGAGGGGGAGGACGAGCAGTACTTC. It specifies CATEGEDEQYF.

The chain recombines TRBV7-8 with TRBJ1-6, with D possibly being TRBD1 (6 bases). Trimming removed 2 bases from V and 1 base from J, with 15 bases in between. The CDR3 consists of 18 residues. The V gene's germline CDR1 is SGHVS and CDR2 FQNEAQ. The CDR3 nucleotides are TGTGCCAGCAGCTTAACAGGGTGGCCTGATTCCTATAATTCACCCCTCCACTTT. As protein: CASSLTGWPDSYNSPLHF.

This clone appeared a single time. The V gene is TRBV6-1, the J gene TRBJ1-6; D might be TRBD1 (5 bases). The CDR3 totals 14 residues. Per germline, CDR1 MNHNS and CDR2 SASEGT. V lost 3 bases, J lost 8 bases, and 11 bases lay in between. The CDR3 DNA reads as TGTGCCAGCAGTGAGATGGGGACGGATTCACCCCTCCACTTT. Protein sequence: CASSEMGTDSPLHF.

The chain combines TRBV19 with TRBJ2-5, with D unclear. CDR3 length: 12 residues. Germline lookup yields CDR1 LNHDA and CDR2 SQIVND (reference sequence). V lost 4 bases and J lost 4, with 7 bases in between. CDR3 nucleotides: TGTGCCAGTAGTAGGGCAGGAGAGACCCAGTACTTC. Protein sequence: CASSRAGETQYF.

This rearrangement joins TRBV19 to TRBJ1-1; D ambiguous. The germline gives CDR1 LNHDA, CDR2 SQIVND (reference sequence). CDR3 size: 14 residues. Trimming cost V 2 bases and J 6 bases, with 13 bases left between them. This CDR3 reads CASSISGPVPEAFF. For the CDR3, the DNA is TGTGCCAGTAGTATAAGCGGGCCCGTCCCTGAAGCTTTCTTT.

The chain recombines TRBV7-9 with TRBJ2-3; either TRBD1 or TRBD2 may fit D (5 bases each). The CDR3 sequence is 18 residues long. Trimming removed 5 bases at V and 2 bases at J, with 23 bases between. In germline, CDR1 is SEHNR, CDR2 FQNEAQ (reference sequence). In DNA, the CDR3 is TGTGCCAGCAGCCGGCCGTTCGGGACGTTCCTTTCCACAGATACGCAGTATTTT. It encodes CASSRPFGTFLSTDTQYF.